The clone carrying this TCR beta chain was observed a handful of times. Its specificity is unknown. This sample was taken from a study of T-cell reconstitution after alpha-beta-depleted transplantation in children. Findings and caveats of the study: From newly produced T cells came most of the T-cell counts and diversity one year after transplant. For some patients, TCRbeta diversity was high at day 60 because of recipient T cells and thymic progenitors that survived.

The CDR3 is made up of 16 amino acids. The V gene lost 0 bases and the J gene lost 0 bases, with 12 bases spanning the gap. Per germline, CDR1 SGHRS and CDR2 YFSETQ. Preparation of the TCRbeta library involved a method that used unique molecular identifiers. A single record per CDR3 protein comes from TCRdb applying MiXCR to the PCR reads. The repertoire has more than 40,000 distinct CDR3 sequences, roughly 52% of them found once; the top ten carry more than 30%. This specimen consisted of peripheral blood, obtained before TCRalphabeta/CD19-depleted stem cell transplant. The sequence derives from a boy less than two years old with SCID, due to receive a stem cell transplant. V and J are TRBV5-1 and TRBJ1-1, with a weak D call TRBD1 (5 bases). The CDR3 DNA sequence: TGCGCCAGCAGCTTGGCACAGGAGGACCTGAACACTGAAGCTTTCTTT. Protein sequence: CASSLAQEDLNTEAFF.